This T cell receptor beta chain was sequenced during a study of OX40 agonist ivuxolimab in advanced cancers. In the study overall: The patients' treatment was ivuxolimab, an agonistic anti-OX40 (CD134) antibody. Study-level points and caveats: Fewer expanded clones were found on average in CD4+ than in CD8+ T cells. In the expanded peripheral T cells, antigen specificity was never determined.

Sequencing was performed with immunoSEQ multiplex PCR; in TCRdb, only in-frame clones are kept and a portion is missing. Among tens of thousands of clones listed, roughly nine tenths were seen once. About this clone itself: The antigen remains unidentified.

This CDR3 has 12 residues. V was cut by 5 bases and J by 9 bases, with 11 bases left in between. Germline lookup yields CDR1 MDHEN and CDR2 SYDVKM. This specimen was CD4+ or CD8+ T cells sorted from blood, taken in a trial of the OX40 agonist ivuxolimab. The rearrangement links TRBV28 to TRBJ2-1; D is undetermined. The TCR comes from an adult with an advanced solid tumor such as melanoma, head and neck, liver or kidney cancer. CDR3 region: CASSPPQVEQFF. CDR3 bases: TGTGCCAGCAGTCCACCTCAAGTTGAGCAGTTCTTC. Full variable domain (missing parts from reference TRBV28 and TRBJ2-1): DVKVTQSSRYLVKRTGEKVFLECVQDMDHENMFWYRQDPGLGLRLIYFSYDVKMKEKGDIPEGYSVSREKKERFSLILESASTNQTSMYLCASSPPQVEQFFGPGTRLTVL.